This T cell receptor (beta chain) was documented in a study of molecular identifiers for immune sequencing clone quantification. One entry per CDR3 protein results from TCRdb running MiXCR on the PCR reads. This table has 70,000 to 95,000 distinct CDR3 sequences, roughly 20% appearing once. The CDR3 extends over 15 amino acids. Germline-derived CDR1 and CDR2 are SQVTM and ANQGSEA. The V and J ends lost 0 bases and 2 bases respectively, with 12 bases between them. In its sample, this clonotype is medium-sized (0.01 to 0.1%). Source material: naive CD8+ T cells from blood, with Jurkat cell RNA spiked in. Documented subset: FACS-sorted CD8+CD4-CCR7+CD45RA+ naive T cells. This sequence joins TRBV29-1 and TRBJ2-3; D is ambiguous. The source of this sequence is a human donor in good health. Some libraries in this study had Jurkat cell RNA spiked in. For the CDR3, the DNA is TGCAGCGTTGAAGATCTTGAAGTCATCACAGATACGCAGTATTTT. As protein: CSVEDLEVITDTQYF.